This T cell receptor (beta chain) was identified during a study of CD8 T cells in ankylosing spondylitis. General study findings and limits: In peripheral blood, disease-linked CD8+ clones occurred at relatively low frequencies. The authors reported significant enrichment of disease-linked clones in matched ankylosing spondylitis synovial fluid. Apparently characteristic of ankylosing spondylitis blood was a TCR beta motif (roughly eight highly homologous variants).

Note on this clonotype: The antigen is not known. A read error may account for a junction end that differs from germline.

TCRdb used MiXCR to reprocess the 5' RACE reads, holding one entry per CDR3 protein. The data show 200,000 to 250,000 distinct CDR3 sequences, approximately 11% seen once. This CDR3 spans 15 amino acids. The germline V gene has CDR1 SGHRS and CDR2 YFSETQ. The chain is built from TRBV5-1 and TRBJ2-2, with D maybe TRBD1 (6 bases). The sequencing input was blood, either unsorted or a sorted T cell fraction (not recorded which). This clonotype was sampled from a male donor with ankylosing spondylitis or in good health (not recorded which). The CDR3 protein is CASSSRQAETEELFF. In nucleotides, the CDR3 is TGCGCCAGCAGCTCTCGACAGGCGGAAACCGAGGAGCTGTTTTTT.